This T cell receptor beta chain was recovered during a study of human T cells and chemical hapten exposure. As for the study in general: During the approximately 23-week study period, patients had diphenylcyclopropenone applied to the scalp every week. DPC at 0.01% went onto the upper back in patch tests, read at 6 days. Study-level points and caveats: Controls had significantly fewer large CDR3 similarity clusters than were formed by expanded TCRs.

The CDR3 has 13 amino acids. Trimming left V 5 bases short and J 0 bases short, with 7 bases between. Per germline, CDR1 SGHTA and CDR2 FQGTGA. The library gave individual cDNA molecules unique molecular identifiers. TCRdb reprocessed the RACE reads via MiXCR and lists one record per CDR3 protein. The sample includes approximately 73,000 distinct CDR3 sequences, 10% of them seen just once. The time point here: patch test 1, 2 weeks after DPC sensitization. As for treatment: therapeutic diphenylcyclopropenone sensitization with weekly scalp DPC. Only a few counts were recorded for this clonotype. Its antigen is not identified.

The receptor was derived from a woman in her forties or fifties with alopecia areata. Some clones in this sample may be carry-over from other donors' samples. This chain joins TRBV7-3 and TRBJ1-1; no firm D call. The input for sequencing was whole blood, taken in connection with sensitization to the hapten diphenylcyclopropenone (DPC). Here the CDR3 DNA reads TGTGCCAGCAGCCTCACGATGAACACTGAAGCTTTCTTT. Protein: CASSLTMNTEAFF.